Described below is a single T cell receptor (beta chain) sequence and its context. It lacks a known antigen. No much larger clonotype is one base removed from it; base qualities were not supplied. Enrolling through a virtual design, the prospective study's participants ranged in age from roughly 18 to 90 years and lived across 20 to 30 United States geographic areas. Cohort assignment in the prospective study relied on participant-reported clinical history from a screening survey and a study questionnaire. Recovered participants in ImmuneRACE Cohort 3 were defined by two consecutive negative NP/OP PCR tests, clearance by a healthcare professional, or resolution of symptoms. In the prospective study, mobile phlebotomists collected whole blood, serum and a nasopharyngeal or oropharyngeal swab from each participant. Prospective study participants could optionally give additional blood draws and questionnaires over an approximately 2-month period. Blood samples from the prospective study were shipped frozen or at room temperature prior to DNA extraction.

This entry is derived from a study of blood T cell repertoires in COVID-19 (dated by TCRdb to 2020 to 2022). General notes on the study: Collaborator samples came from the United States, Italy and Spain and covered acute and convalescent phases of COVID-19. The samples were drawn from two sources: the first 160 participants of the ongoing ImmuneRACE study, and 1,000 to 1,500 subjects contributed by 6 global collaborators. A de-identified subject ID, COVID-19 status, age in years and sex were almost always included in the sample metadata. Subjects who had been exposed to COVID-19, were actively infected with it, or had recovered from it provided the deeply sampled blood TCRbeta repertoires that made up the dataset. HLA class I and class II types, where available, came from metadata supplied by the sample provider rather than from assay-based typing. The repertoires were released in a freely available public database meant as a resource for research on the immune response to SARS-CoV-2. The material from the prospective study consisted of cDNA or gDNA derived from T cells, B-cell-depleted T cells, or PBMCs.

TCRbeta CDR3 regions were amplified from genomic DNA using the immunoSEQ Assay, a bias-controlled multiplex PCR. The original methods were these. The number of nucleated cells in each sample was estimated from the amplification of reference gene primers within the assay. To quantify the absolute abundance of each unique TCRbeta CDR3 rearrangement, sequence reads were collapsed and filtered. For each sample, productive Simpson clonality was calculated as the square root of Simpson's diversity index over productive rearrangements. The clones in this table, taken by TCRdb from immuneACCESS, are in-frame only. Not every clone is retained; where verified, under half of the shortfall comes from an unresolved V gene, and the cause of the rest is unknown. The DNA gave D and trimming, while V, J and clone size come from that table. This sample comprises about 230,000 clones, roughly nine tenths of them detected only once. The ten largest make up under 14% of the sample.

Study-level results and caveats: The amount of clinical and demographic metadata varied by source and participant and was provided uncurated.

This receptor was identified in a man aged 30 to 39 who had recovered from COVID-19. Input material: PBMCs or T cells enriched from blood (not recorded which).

The DNA is as follows: TGCGCCAGCAGCTTAGCCAATGAGCAGTTCTTC. Translated, it reads CASSLANEQFF. The chain uses TRBV5-1 and TRBJ2-1; the D gene is unclear. Measured from the cysteine to the phenylalanine, the CDR3 is 11 residues long. CDR3 DNA only is kept here, 33 bases in frame from base 1. CDR1 and CDR2, per the germline V gene, are SGHRS and YFSETQ. V is pared back by 2 bases and J by 6 bases, with 3 bases lying between the germline termini.